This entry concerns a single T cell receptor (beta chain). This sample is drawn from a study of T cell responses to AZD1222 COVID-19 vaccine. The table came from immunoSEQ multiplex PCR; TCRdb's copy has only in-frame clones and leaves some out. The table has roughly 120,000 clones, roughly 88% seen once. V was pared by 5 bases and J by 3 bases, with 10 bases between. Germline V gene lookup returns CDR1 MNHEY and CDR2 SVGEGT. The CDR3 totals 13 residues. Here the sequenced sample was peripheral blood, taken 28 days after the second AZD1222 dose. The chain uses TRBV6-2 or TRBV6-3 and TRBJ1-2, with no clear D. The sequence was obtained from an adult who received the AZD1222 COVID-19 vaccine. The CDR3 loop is CASSLGGDYGYTF. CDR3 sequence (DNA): TGTGCCAGCAGTCTAGGCGGCGACTATGGCTACACCTTC.